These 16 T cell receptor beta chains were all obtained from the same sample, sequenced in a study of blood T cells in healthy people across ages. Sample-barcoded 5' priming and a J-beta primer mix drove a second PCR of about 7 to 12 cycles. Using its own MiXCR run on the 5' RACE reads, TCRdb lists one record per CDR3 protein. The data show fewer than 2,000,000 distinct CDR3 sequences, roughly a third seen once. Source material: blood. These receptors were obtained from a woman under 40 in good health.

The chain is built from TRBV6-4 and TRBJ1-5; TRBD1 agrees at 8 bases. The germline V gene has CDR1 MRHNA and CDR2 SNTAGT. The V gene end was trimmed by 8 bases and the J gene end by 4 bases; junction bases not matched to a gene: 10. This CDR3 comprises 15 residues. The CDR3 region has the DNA TGTGCCAGCCGGAAGAGACAGGGGCCAAATCAGCCCCAGCATTTT. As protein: CASRKRQGPNQPQHF.

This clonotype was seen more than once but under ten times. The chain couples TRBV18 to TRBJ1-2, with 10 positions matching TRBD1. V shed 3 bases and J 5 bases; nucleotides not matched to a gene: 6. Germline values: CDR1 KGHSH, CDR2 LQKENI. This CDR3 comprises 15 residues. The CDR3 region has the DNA TGTGCCAGCTCACCCCAGGGACAGGGGTTATATGGCTACACCTTC. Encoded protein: CASSPQGQGLYGYTF. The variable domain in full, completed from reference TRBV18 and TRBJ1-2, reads NAGVMQNPRHLVRRRGQEARLRCSPMKGHSHVYWYRQLPEEGLKFMVYLQKENIIDESGMPKERFSAEFPKEGPSILRIQQVVRGDSAAYFCASSPQGQGLYGYTFGSGTRLTVV.

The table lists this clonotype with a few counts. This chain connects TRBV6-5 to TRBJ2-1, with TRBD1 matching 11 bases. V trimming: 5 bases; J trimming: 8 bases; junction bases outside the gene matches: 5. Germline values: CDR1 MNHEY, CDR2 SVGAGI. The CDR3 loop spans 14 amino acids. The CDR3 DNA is TGTGCCAGCAGTCGAGGACAGGGGGCTCATGAGCAGTTCTTC. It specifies CASSRGQGAHEQFF.

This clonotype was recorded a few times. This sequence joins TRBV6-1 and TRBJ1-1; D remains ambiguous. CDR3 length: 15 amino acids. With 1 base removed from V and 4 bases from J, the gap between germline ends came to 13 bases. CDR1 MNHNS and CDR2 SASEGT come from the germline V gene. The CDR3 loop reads CASSEGLWESTEAFF. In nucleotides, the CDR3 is TGTGCCAGCAGTGAAGGTCTGTGGGAGAGCACTGAAGCTTTCTTT.

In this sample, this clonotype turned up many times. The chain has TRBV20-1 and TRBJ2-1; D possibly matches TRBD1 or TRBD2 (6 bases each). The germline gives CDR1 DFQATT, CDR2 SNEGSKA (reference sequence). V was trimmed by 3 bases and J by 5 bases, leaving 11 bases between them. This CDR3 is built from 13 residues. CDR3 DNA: TGCAGTGCTAGCGGGGGCGGGGACAATGAGCAGTTCTTC. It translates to CSASGGGDNEQFF.

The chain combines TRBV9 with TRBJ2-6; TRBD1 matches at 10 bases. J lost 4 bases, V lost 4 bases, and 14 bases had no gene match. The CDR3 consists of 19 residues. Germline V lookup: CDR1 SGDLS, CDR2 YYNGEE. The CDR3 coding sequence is TGTGCCAGCAGCTCACCTAGGGGACAGGGGACGGAGGGGGCCAACGTCCTGACTTTC. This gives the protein CASSSPRGQGTEGANVLTF. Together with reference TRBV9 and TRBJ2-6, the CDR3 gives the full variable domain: DSGVTQTPKHLITATGQRVTLRCSPRSGDLSVYWYQQSLDQGLQFLIQYYNGEERAKGNILERFSAQQFPDLHSELNLSSLELGDSALYFCASSSPRGQGTEGANVLTFGAGSRLTVL.

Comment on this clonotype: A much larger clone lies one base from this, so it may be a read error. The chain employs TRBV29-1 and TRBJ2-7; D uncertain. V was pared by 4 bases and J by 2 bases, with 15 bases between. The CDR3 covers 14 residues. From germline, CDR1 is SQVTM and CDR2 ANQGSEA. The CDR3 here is CSVVPRGRTYEQYF. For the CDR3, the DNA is TGCAGCGTTGTTCCCCGAGGACGAACCTACGAGCAGTACTTC.

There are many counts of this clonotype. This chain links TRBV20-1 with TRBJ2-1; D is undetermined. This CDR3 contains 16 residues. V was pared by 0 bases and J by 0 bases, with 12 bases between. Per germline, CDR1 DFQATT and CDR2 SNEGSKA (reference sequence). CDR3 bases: TGCAGTGCTAGAGAGCCCCGGTTAAGCTCCTACAATGAGCAGTTCTTC. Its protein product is CSAREPRLSSYNEQFF.

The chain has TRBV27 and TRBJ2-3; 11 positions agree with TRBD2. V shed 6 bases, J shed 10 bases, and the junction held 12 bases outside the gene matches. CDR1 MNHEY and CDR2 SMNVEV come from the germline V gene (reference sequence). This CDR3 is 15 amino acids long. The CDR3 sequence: CASRPGTSGKGAQYF. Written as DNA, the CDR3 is TGTGCCAGCAGACCCGGGACTAGCGGCAAAGGGGCGCAGTATTTT.

The DNA of the CDR3 is TGCAGTGCTAGAGGACTAGCGGGTCCCAGCTCCTACAATGAGCAGTTCTTC. It yields the protein CSARGLAGPSSYNEQFF. The J gene is TRBJ2-1, the V gene TRBV20-1; 10 nucleotides align to TRBD2. There are 17 residues in the CDR3. Germline CDR1 and CDR2: DFQATT and SNEGSKA (reference sequence). J gave up 0 bases and V 1 base, and 6 bases lay outside the gene matches.

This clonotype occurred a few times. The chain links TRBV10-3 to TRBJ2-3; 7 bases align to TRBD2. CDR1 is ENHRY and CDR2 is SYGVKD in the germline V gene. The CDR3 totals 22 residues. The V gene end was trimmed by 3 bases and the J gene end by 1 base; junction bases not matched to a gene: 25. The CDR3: CAISDQWAGPAGPPRGTDTQYF. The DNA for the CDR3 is TGTGCCATCAGTGACCAATGGGCGGGGCCAGCGGGACCTCCTCGGGGCACAGATACGCAGTATTTT.

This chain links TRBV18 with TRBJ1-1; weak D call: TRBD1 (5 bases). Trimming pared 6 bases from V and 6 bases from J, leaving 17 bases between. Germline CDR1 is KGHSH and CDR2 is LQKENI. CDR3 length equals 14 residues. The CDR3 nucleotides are TGTGCCAGCTCTTTCAACTCCGCGACAGCTGAAGCTTTCTTT. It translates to CASSFNSATAEAFF.

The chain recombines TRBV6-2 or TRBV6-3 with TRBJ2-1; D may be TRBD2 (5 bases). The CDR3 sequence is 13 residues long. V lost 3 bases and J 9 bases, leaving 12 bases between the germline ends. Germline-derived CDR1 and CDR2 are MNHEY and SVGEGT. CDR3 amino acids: CASSYREISEQFF. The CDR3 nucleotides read TGTGCCAGCAGTTATCGGGAAATCAGTGAGCAGTTCTTC.

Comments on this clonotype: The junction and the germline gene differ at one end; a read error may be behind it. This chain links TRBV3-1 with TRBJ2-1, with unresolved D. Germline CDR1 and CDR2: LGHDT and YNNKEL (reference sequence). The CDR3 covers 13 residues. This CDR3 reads CASRQGLDNEQFF. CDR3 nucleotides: TGTGCCAGCAGACAAGGGCTCGACAATGAGCAGTTCTTC.

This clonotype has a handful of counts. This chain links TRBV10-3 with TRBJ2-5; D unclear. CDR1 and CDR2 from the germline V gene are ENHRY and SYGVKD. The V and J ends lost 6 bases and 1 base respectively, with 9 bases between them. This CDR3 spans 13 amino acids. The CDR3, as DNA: TGTGCCATCAGGCCAGAAACCCAAGAGACCCAGTACTTC. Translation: CAIRPETQETQYF.

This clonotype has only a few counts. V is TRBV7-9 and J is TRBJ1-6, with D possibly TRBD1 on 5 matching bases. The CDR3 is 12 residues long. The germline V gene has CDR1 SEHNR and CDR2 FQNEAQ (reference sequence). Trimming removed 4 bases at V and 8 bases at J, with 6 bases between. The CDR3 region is CASSSGDSPLHF. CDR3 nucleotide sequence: TGTGCCAGCAGCTCGGGGGATTCACCCCTCCACTTT.